This entry is about one T cell receptor beta chain. RNA transcripts provided the source from which TCR beta CDR3 regions were amplified. HTBI primers were employed in a first-round RT-PCR of the TCR CDR3. TCRdb processed the multiplex PCR reads anew with MiXCR; each CDR3 protein has one entry. The sample includes 700,000 to 950,000 distinct CDR3 sequences, under 45% of them seen just once. The data were taken from a study of T cells in Graves' hyperthyroidism and ophthalmopathy. The clonotype comes from a middle-aged woman with Graves' hyperthyroidism. The sequenced sample consisted of blood.

The CDR3 DNA reads as TGCAGTGCTATGGGGCGGACTAGCGGCCAAGAGACCCAGTACTTC. It codes for CSAMGRTSGQETQYF. The chain carries TRBV20-1 and TRBJ2-5; the match to TRBD2 covers 10 bases. This CDR3 has 15 amino acids. The J segment lost 1 base and the V segment lost 4 bases, leaving 6 bases of the junction unmatched. Germline CDR1 and CDR2: DFQATT and SNEGSKA (reference sequence).